These T cell receptor beta chains were read from a single sample in a study of OX40 agonist ivuxolimab in advanced cancers. Clones were read by immunoSEQ multiplex PCR, and TCRdb kept only the in-frame ones, dropping some. The repertoire holds fewer than 70,000 clones, with around four fifths as singletons. Sequenced material: CD4+ or CD8+ T cells sorted from blood, taken in a trial of the OX40 agonist ivuxolimab. These receptor sequences come from an adult with an advanced solid tumor such as melanoma, head and neck, liver or kidney cancer. Both conserved end residues are part of each CDR3. Fields, in order: D gene, V gene, clone size, CDR3 length, J gene, CDR3 protein, CDR3 DNA. D genes are given only for firm matches. Some rows mark clone size as missing; the rest say once, few, many or name a class of expanded clone.

>NA|TRBV28|NA|13|TRBJ1-2
CASRVGANYGYTF
TGTGCCAGCAGAGTCGGGGCGAACTATGGCTACACCTTC
>NA|TRBV5-1|NA|17|TRBJ2-6
CASSFEGDRPGANVLTF
TGCGCCAGCAGCTTTGAGGGAGATCGCCCCGGGGCCAACGTCCTGACTTTC
>NA|TRBV19|once|14|TRBJ1-4
CASSIAAGDEKLFF
TGTGCCAGTAGTATAGCCGCGGGGGACGAAAAACTGTTTTTT
>NA|TRBV19|NA|13|TRBJ2-2
CASSPPGYGELFF
TGTGCCAGTAGTCCCCCGGGATACGGGGAGCTGTTTTTT
>NA|TRBV6-1|NA|15|TRBJ2-7
CASKVPGVGLYEQYF
TGTGCCAGCAAGGTTCCGGGGGTGGGCCTCTACGAGCAGTACTTC
>NA|TRBV10-3|NA|13|TRBJ1-3
CAISVDRRNTIYF
TGTGCCATCAGTGTCGACAGGAGAAACACCATATATTTT
>NA|TRBV2|NA|12|TRBJ1-4
CASNRRGEKLFF
TGTGCCAGCAACCGGAGGGGCGAAAAACTGTTTTTT
>TRBD1|TRBV7-6|once|13|TRBJ1-2
CASSLEGARGYTF
TGTGCCAGCAGCTTAGAGGGGGCAAGGGGCTACACCTTC
>TRBD2|TRBV6-1|NA|16|TRBJ2-4
CASSEAGTSAKNIQYF
TGTGCCAGCAGTGAAGCGGGGACTAGCGCTAAAAACATTCAGTACTTC
>NA|TRBV10-1|once|10|TRBJ1-1
CASSNTEAFF
TGCGCCAGCAGTAACACTGAAGCTTTCTTT
>TRBD1|TRBV25-1|NA|16|TRBJ1-6
CASSESSGTDNSPLHF
TGTGCCAGCAGTGAATCCAGCGGGACAGATAATTCACCCCTCCACTTT
>TRBD1|TRBV6-5|few|16|TRBJ2-7
CASSYSGQPHYDEQYF
TGTGCCAGCAGTTACTCGGGACAGCCTCATTACGACGAGCAGTACTTC
>TRBD2|TRBV7-2|NA|16|TRBJ2-2
CASRPGGVANTGELFF
TGTGCCAGCCGCCCCGGGGGGGTCGCTAACACCGGGGAGCTGTTTTTT
>NA|TRBV7-2|NA|14|TRBJ1-2
CASSLEAQGYGYTF
TGTGCCAGCAGCTTAGAAGCTCAGGGCTATGGCTACACCTTC
>TRBD1|TRBV6-5|NA|15|TRBJ1-3
CASRERQGYGNTIYF
TGTGCCAGCAGAGAAAGACAGGGTTACGGAAACACCATATATTTT
>NA|TRBV7-3|NA|17|TRBJ2-7
CASSLEGLIQGPYEQYF
TGTGCCAGCAGCTTAGAGGGGCTTATACAGGGCCCCTACGAGCAGTACTTC
>NA|TRBV5-6|NA|14|TRBJ1-3
CASSPVNSGNTIYF
TGTGCCAGCAGCCCCGTCAACTCTGGAAACACCATATATTTT
>NA|TRBV27|NA|18|TRBJ1-4
CASSSRPPSGVANEKLFF
TGTGCCAGCAGTTCACGACCACCCTCAGGGGTCGCTAATGAAAAACTGTTTTTT
>NA|TRBV12-5|NA|16|TRBJ2-2
CASGPGQTPNTGELFF
TGTGCTAGTGGCCCAGGACAGACCCCGAACACCGGGGAGCTGTTTTTT
>NA|TRBV21-1|NA|16|TRBJ1-4
CASSDRSGATNEKLFF
TGTGCCAGCAGCGATAGATCCGGAGCAACTAATGAAAAACTGTTTTTT
>NA|TRBV28|NA|12|TRBJ2-7
CASSPYRSEQYF
TGTGCCAGCAGTCCCTATCGTTCCGAGCAGTACTTC
>NA|TRBV29-1|NA|14|TRBJ2-7
CSVHGGVKSYEQYF
TGCAGCGTCCATGGAGGGGTCAAGAGCTACGAGCAGTACTTC
>NA|TRBV6-1|NA|14|TRBJ1-3
CASSETSSGNTIYF
TGTGCCAGCAGTGAAACGAGCTCTGGAAACACCATATATTTT
>TRBD1|TRBV19|NA|16|TRBJ2-1
CASSTGTGKGYNEQFF
TGTGCCAGTAGTACGGGGACAGGGAAGGGCTACAATGAGCAGTTCTTC
>TRBD1|TRBV7-8|once|14|TRBJ1-6
CASSAGQGNSPLHF
TGTGCCAGCAGCGCGGGACAGGGCAATTCACCCCTCCACTTT